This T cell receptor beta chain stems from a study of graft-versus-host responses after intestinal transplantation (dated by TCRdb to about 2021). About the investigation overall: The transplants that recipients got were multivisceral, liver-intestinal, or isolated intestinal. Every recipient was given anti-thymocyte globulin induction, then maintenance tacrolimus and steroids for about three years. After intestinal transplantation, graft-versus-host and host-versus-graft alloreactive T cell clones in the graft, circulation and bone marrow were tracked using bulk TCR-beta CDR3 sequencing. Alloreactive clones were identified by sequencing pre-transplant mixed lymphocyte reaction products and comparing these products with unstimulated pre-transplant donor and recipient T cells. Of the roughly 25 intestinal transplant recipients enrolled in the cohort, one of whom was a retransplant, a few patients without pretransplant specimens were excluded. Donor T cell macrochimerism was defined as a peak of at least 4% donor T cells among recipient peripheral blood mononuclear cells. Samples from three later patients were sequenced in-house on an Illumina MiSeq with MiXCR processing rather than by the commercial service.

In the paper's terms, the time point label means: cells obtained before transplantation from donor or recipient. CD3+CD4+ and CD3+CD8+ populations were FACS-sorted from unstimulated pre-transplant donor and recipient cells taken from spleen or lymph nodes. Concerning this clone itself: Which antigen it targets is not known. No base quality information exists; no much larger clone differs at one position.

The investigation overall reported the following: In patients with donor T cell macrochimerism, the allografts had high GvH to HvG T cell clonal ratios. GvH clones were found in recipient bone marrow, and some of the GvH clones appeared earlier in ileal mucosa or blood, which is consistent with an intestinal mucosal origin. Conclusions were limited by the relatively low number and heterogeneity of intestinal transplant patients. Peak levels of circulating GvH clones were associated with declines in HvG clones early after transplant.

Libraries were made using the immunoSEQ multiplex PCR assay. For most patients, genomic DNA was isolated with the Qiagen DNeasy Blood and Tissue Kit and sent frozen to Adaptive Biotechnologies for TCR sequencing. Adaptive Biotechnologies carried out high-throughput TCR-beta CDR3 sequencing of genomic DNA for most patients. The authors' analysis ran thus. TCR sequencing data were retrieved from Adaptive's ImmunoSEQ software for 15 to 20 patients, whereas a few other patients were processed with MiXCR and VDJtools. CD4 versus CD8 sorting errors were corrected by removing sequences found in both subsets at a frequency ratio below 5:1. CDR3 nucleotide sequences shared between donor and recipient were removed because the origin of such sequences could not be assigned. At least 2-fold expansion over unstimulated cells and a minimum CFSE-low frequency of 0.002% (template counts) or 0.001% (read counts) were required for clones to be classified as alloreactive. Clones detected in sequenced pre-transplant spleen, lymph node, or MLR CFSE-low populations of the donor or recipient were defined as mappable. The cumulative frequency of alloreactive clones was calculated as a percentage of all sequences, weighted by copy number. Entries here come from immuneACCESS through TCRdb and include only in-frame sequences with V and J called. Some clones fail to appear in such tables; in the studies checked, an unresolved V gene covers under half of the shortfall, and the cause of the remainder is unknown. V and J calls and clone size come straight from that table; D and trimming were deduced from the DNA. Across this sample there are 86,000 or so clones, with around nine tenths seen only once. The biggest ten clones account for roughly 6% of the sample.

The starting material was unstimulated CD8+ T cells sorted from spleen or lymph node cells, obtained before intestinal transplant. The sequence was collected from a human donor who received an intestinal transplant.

The sequence in DNA is TGTGCCAGCAGCGTAGTTGAGGGGGCGGACACCATATATTTT. Its translation reads: CASSVVEGADTIYF. The rearrangement joined TRBV9 to TRBJ1-3; 7 middle bases align to TRBD1. From the cysteine up to the phenylalanine, the CDR3 has a length of 14 residues. Just CDR3 DNA is preserved here, 42 bases in frame from base 1. Looking up the germline V gene yields CDR1 SGDLS and CDR2 YYNGEE. V ends up 0 bases short and J 8 bases short, with an unmatched junction base count of 5.